The 7 T cell receptor beta chains below all came from one sample that was sequenced in a study of beta chain features in type 1 diabetes. Expressed TCRB transcripts were sequenced because the entire RNA isolate underwent reverse transcription. TCRdb keeps only in-frame clones here, not all; method: immunoSEQ multiplex PCR. The sample has around 250,000 clones, 25% to 30% seen once. The sequenced material came from central memory CD4+ T cells from blood. These receptors came from a man aged 25-45 years in good health.

This clone was seen many times. This chain joins TRBV4-3 and TRBJ2-4; 8 bases match TRBD1. Trimming at V came to 3 bases and at J to 8 bases, leaving 9 bases not matched to a gene. Germline CDR1 reads LGHNA; CDR2 reads YSLEER. This CDR3 has 15 amino acids. The CDR3 reads CASSQDFGTGDIQYF. In DNA form, the CDR3 reads TGCGCCAGCAGCCAGGATTTTGGGACAGGAGACATTCAGTACTTC.

The chain has TRBV20-1 and TRBJ2-1; D ambiguous. The CDR3 length is 11 residues. Germline-derived CDR1 and CDR2 are DFQATT and SNEGSKA (reference sequence). Trimming left V 3 bases short and J 8 bases short, with 8 bases between. The CDR3 DNA follows: TGCAGTGCTAGCCGCCGGGATGAGCAGTTCTTC. Its protein product is CSASRRDEQFF.

This clone was detected a few times. This rearrangement joins TRBV28 to TRBJ1-2; D is unresolved. The CDR3 is 11 amino acids. Trimming shortened V by 7 bases and J by 6 bases, and 9 bases separated the two germline ends. The V gene's germline CDR1 is MDHEN and CDR2 SYDVKM. The CDR3 spells CASTHSDGYTF. CDR3 DNA: TGTGCCAGCACCCACAGTGATGGCTACACCTTC.

In the case of this clone: The same CDR3 is also encoded by other DNA sequences in this sample. This chain uses TRBV29-1 with TRBJ2-3, with 10 bases fitting TRBD2. The germline gives CDR1 SQVTM, CDR2 ANQGSEA. CDR3 length: 14 amino acids. After removal of 6 bases from V and 0 bases from J, the junction contained 3 bases not matched to a gene. Here the CDR3 reads CSVGLAASTDTQYF. The DNA for the CDR3 is TGCAGCGTCGGACTAGCGGCTAGCACAGATACGCAGTATTTT.

The V call is TRBV9, the J call TRBJ2-5; D gene ambiguous. The CDR3 loop spans 14 amino acids. V was trimmed by 3 bases and J by 4 bases, leaving 13 bases between them. The V gene's germline CDR1 is SGDLS and CDR2 YYNGEE. The CDR3 DNA reads TGTGCCAGCAGCGCCGGAGCCGTCGGAGAGACCCAGTACTTC. Translated: CASSAGAVGETQYF.

This clone showed up just a few times. The V gene is TRBV27, the J gene TRBJ2-7, with TRBD2 matching 12 bases. In germline, CDR1 is MNHEY, CDR2 SMNVEV (reference sequence). With 5 bases clipped from V and 6 bases from J, the junction kept 14 bases outside the gene matches. There are 17 residues in the CDR3. The CDR3 sequence is CASSPRLAGESLFEQYF. CDR3 DNA sequence: TGTGCCAGCAGTCCCCGACTAGCGGGAGAGTCTCTTTTCGAGCAGTACTTC.

This clone has only a few counts. V and J are TRBV28 and TRBJ2-1; 10 positions agree with TRBD2. This CDR3 has 14 amino acids. CDR1 is MDHEN, CDR2 SYDVKM, per germline. CDR3 residues: CAYRASGSKNEQFF. CDR3 bases: TGTGCTTATCGGGCTAGCGGGAGTAAGAATGAGCAGTTCTTC.